One sample yielded the 6 T cell receptor beta chains listed below, sequenced in a study of identical twins. Via MiXCR, TCRdb re-called the 5' RACE reads, giving one row per CDR3 protein. The sample holds around 490,000 distinct CDR3 sequences, 12% to 15% seen once. The sample was also linked to a second study, of yellow fever vaccine responses in identical twins.

Input material: CD4+ T cells sorted from blood. These receptors were collected from a woman aged 18-29 years in good health.

The V gene is TRBV15, the J gene TRBJ2-1, with 7 nucleotides matching TRBD1. CDR1 is LNHNV and CDR2 is YYDKDF in the germline V gene (reference sequence). V lost 0 bases and J lost 0; bases outside the gene matches: 11. CDR3 size: 19 residues. Here the CDR3 reads CATSRDRGLRGPSYNEQFF. CDR3 nucleotides: TGTGCCACCAGCAGAGATCGGGGCTTGAGGGGGCCCTCCTACAATGAGCAGTTCTTC.

This clonotype was recorded a few times. The rearrangement uses TRBV20-1 and TRBJ2-1, with D perhaps matching TRBD1 or TRBD2 (5 bases each). In germline, CDR1 is DFQATT, CDR2 SNEGSKA (reference sequence). Trimming stripped 6 bases from V and 0 bases from J, with 9 bases between. The CDR3 consists of 13 residues. Here the CDR3 DNA reads TGCAGTGCCCGGGGCTACTCCTACAATGAGCAGTTCTTC. Translating it yields CSARGYSYNEQFF.

The CDR3 coding sequence is TGCAGTGCTAGAGACCCTAACAATGAGCAGTTCTTC. Translating it yields CSARDPNNEQFF. V and J are TRBV20-1 and TRBJ2-1; no clear D gene. The germline V gene encodes CDR1 DFQATT and CDR2 SNEGSKA (reference sequence). The CDR3 loop spans 12 amino acids. V was cut by 0 bases and J by 5 bases, with 5 bases left in between.

This clonotype was counted only a few times. V gene TRBV20-1 combines with J gene TRBJ2-5; perhaps TRBD1 as D (5 bases). CDR3 length equals 12 residues. V lost 4 bases to trimming and J lost 0 bases, with 6 bases between them. The germline V gene encodes CDR1 DFQATT and CDR2 SNEGSKA (reference sequence). CDR3 nucleotide sequence: TGCAGTGCTACAGGGCACCAAGAGACCCAGTACTTC. Its protein product is CSATGHQETQYF.

The sample holds a few counts of this clonotype. The rearrangement uses TRBV6-5 and TRBJ2-2; D uncertain. Trimming stripped 2 bases from V and 4 bases from J, with 17 bases between. In germline, CDR1 is MNHEY, CDR2 SVGAGI. This CDR3 is 17 amino acids long. CDR3 sequence reads: CASSYTPLGGGTGELFF. DNA of the CDR3: TGTGCCAGCAGTTACACCCCTTTGGGCGGCGGCACCGGGGAGCTGTTTTTT.

The chain links TRBV12-3 or TRBV12-4 to TRBJ2-2; D is ambiguous. V dropped 2 bases and J dropped 6 bases, with 7 bases sitting between them. The CDR3 totals 13 residues. The CDR3 nucleotides are TGTGCCAGCAGTTTATCGGTCGCCGGGGAGCTGTTTTTT. Protein sequence: CASSLSVAGELFF.